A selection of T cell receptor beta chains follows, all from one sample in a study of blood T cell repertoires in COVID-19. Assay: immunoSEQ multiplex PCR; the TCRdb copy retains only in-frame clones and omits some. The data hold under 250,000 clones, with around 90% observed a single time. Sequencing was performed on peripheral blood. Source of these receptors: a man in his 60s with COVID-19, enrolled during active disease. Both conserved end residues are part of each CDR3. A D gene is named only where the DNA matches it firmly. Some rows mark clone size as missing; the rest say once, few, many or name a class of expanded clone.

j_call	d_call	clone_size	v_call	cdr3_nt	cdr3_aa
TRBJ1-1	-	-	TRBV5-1	TGCGCCAGCAGCCCGGGTCCGGGGGGAACTGAAGCTTTCTTT	CASSPGPGGTEAFF
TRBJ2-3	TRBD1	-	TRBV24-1	TGTGCCACCAGTGACCCCAGACAGGGGGCGCACGATACGCAGTATTTT	CATSDPRQGAHDTQYF
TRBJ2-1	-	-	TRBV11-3	TGTGCCAGCAGCTTGGAGAATGAGCAGTTCTTC	CASSLENEQFF
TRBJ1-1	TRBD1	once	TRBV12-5	TGTGCTAGTGGTTCGGGACAGAACATGAACACTGAAGCTTTCTTT	CASGSGQNMNTEAFF
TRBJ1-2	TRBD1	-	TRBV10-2	TGCGCCAGCAGCCTTTTGGGGCAGGGGGCGAACTATGGCTACACCTTC	CASSLLGQGANYGYTF
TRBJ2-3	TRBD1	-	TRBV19	TGTGCCAGTAGTCGCGGACAGGGGGGCACAGATACGCAGTATTTT	CASSRGQGGTDTQYF
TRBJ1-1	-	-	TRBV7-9	TGTGCCAGCAGCCCACAAACCGAAGCTTTCTTT	CASSPQTEAFF
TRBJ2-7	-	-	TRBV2	TGTGCCAGCAGGGCAGAGGACTTACTCTCCTACGAGCAGTACTTC	CASRAEDLLSYEQYF
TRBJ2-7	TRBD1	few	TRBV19	TGTGCCAGTAGTATATCTTCTCCGGGACAGGGAATACCTGCCCCCTACGAGCAGTACTTC	CASSISSPGQGIPAPYEQYF
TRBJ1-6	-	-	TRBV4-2	TGTGCCAGCAGCCAAGAGGGCTTCTCCTATAATTCACCCCTCCACTTT	CASSQEGFSYNSPLHF
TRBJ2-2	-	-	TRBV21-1	TGTGCCAGCAGCAGAGGACAGGGGAGGCGAAGCGGGAGGGCCGGGGAGCTGTTTTTT	CASSRGQGRRSGRAGELFF
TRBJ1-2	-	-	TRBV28	TGTGCCAGCAGCCCAGGTACGAACTATGGCTACACCTTC	CASSPGTNYGYTF
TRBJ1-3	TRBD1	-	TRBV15	TGTGCCACCAGCCCCTCGACAGGGACCGGAAACACCATATATTTT	CATSPSTGTGNTIYF
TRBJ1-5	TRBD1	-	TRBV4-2	TGTGCCAGCAGCCTTACGGGACAGGGAGATCAGCCCCAGCATTTT	CASSLTGQGDQPQHF
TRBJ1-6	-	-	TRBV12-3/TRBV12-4	TGTGCCAGCAGTATCAACCGGGGTTCACCCCTCCACTTT	CASSINRGSPLHF
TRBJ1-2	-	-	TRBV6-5	TGTGCCAGCAGTTACTCTTACAGGGCAGAAGGCTACACCTTC	CASSYSYRAEGYTF
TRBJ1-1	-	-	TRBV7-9	TGTGCCAGCACCTTGGGGAGCGAATTAACGAACACTGAAGCTTTCTTT	CASTLGSELTNTEAFF
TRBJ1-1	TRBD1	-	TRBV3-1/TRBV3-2	TGTGCCAGCAGCCGTAAGGGACAGGGGCCGTTAAGGGTTATGAACACTGAAGCTTTCTTT	CASSRKGQGPLRVMNTEAFF
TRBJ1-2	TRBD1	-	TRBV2	TGTGCCAGCAGTACCGCCGGGACAGGGGCGGTTTTGGGCTACACCTTC	CASSTAGTGAVLGYTF
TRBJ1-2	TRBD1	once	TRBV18	TGTGCCAGCTCACCACCCGGGACAGGCGATGGCTACACCTTC	CASSPPGTGDGYTF
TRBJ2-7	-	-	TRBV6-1	TGTGCCAGCAGTGAAGCTTCCGGGAACTCCTACGAGCAGTACTTC	CASSEASGNSYEQYF
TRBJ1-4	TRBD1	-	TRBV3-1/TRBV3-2	TGTGCCAGCAGCCTTCAGGGACAGGGCGCCGGGAAACTGTTTTTT	CASSLQGQGAGKLFF
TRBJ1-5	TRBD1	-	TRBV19	TGTGCCAGTAGAGCGGACAGGGGGCTTGGAAATCAGCCCCAGCATTTT	CASRADRGLGNQPQHF
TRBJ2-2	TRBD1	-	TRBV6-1	TGTGCCAGCAGTGACGGACAGGGCGGAGGTACCGGGGAGCTGTTTTTT	CASSDGQGGGTGELFF
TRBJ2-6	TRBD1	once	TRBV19	TGTGCCAGTAGTATAGGGACAGGCTCTGGGGCCAACGTCCTGACTTTC	CASSIGTGSGANVLTF
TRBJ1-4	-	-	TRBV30	TGTGCCTGGAGGATGGGGGCGGAATACGAAAAACTGTTTTTT	CAWRMGAEYEKLFF
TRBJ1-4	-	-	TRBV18	TGTGCCAGCTCACCACGCCGTACCGACACCCCGAATGAAAAACTGTTTTTT	CASSPRRTDTPNEKLFF
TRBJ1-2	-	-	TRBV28	TGTGCCAGCAGTTTAAACCGGGGGAGAAACTATGGCTACACCTTC	CASSLNRGRNYGYTF
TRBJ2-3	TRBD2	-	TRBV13	TGTGCCAGCACCCAAGAGGTCGGGCGGGGGGAGGATACGCAGTATTTT	CASTQEVGRGEDTQYF
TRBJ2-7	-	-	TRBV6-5	TGTGCCAGCGCCGAACAGTACCCCTCCTACGAGCAGTACTTC	CASAEQYPSYEQYF
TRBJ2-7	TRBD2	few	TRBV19	TGTGCCAGTAGGGCGGCGGGAGGCTACGAGCAGTACTTC	CASRAAGGYEQYF
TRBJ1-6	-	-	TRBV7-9	TGTGCCAGCAGCCCTGACACACATAATTCACCCCTCCACTTT	CASSPDTHNSPLHF
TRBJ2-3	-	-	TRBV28	TGTGCCGCAACTTTTCACGTCTCATCTAGCACAGATACGCAGTATTTT	CAATFHVSSSTDTQYF
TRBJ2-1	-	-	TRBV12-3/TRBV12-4	TGTGCCAGCAGTTTGAGGGCAAGGCATGAGCAGTTCTTC	CASSLRARHEQFF